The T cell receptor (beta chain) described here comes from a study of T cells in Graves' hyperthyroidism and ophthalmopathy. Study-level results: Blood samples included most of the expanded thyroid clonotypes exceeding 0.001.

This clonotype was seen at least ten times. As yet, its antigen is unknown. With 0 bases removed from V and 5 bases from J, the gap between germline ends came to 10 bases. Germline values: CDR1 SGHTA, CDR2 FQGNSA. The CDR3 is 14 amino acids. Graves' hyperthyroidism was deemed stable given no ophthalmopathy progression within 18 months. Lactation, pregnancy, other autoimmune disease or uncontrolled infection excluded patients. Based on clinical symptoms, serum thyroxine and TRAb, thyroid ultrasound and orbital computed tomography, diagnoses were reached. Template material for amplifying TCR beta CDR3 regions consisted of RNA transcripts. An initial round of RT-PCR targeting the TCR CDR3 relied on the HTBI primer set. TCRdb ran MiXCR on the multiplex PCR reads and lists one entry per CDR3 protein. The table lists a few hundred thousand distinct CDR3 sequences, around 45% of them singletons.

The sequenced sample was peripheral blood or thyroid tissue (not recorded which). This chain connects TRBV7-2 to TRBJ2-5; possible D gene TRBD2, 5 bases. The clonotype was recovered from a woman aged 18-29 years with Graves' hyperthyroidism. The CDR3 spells CASSLASGFETQYF. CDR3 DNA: TGTGCCAGCAGCTTAGCTTCGGGGTTCGAGACCCAGTACTTC.